The 22 T cell receptor beta chains below come from one sample, sequenced in a study of cytomegalovirus exposure and HLA in healthy donors. Amplification used 60 Vbeta primers and 13 Jbeta primers. Assay used: immunoSEQ multiplex PCR; TCRdb lists only in-frame clones, some missing. The sample yields some 200,000 clones, about 90% seen once. The sample comprised PBMCs. These TCRs come from a girl under three years old in good health and CMV-seronegative.

The CDR3 loop reads CASSEVMWGGGGETQYF. The CDR3 DNA follows: TGTGCCAGCAGTGAAGTGATGTGGGGGGGCGGGGGGGAGACCCAGTACTTC. V usage is TRBV2 and J usage is TRBJ2-5, with 8 bases that match TRBD2. The CDR3 length is 17 residues. V shed 1 base, J shed 5 bases, and the junction held 12 bases outside the gene matches. The germline gives CDR1 SNHLY, CDR2 FYNNEI.

The chain carries TRBV5-6 and TRBJ2-7; TRBD2 is a possible D gene (6 bases). This CDR3 is built from 14 residues. Trimming took off 0 bases at V and 7 bases at J, with 14 bases between the two ends. The germline V gene has CDR1 SGHDT and CDR2 YYEEEE. This chain's CDR3 is CASSLGFEGREQYF. Here the CDR3 DNA reads TGTGCCAGCAGCTTGGGTTTCGAGGGGAGGGAGCAGTACTTC.

The chain couples TRBV5-6 to TRBJ1-2; 7 nucleotides agree with TRBD1. There are 14 residues in the CDR3. V shed 1 base, J shed 3 bases, and the junction held 3 bases outside the gene matches. Germline CDR1 and CDR2: SGHDT and YYEEEE. The DNA of the CDR3 is TGTGCCAGCAGCTTGACCGGGACAGACTATGGCTACACCTTC. It codes for CASSLTGTDYGYTF.

This chain uses TRBV27 with TRBJ2-3; 9 nucleotides align to TRBD2. Germline assignment: CDR1 MNHEY and CDR2 SMNVEV (reference sequence). The length of the CDR3 is 16 residues. The V and J ends lost 1 base and 3 bases, in that order; junction bases with no gene match: 5. CDR3 sequence: CASSLFAGGSTDTQYF. In nucleotides, the CDR3 is TGTGCCAGCAGTTTATTTGCGGGGGGGTCTACAGATACGCAGTATTTT.

V is TRBV4-1 and J is TRBJ1-1; no firm D call. The CDR3 totals 12 residues. The V gene lost 1 base and the J gene lost 6 bases, with 6 bases spanning the gap. Germline values: CDR1 MGHRA, CDR2 YSYEKL. This CDR3 is CASSQGGPEAFF. In DNA, the CDR3 is TGCGCCAGCAGCCAAGGTGGCCCTGAAGCTTTCTTT.

This chain joins TRBV5-6 and TRBJ1-6; D possibly corresponds to TRBD1 (6 bases). V dropped 4 bases and J dropped 2 bases, with 13 bases sitting between them. This CDR3 contains 16 residues. Germline V gene lookup returns CDR1 SGHDT and CDR2 YYEEEE. The DNA of the CDR3 is TGTGCCAGCAGCCAGGACAGTATTCCCTATAATTCACCCCTCCACTTT. Its protein product is CASSQDSIPYNSPLHF.

This clone was seen a single time. The rearrangement links TRBV5-1 to TRBJ1-2; tentatively, D is TRBD1 (6 bases). Trimming removed 5 bases from V and 7 bases from J, with 6 bases in between. There are 10 residues in the CDR3. Germline lookup yields CDR1 SGHRS and CDR2 YFSETQ. This CDR3 is CASRQGGYTF. CDR3 coding DNA: TGCGCCAGCAGACAGGGTGGCTACACCTTC.

This CDR3 reads CASKMREGGQETQYF. The CDR3, as DNA: TGTGCCAGCAAAATGAGGGAGGGGGGGCAAGAGACCCAGTACTTC. The chain links TRBV6-6 to TRBJ2-5; D may be TRBD2 (7 bases). Germline CDR1 is MNHNY and CDR2 is SVGAGI (reference sequence). V gave up 7 bases and J gave up 2 bases, with 17 bases separating them. This CDR3 contains 15 residues.

The V gene is TRBV27, the J gene TRBJ1-6, with TRBD1 matching over 11 bases. V was clipped by 4 bases and J by 8 bases; unmatched bases: 10. Germline CDR1 and CDR2: MNHEY and SMNVEV (reference sequence). This CDR3 contains 17 residues. CDR3 region: CASSSIFGQGADSPLHF. DNA for the CDR3: TGTGCCAGCAGTTCTATATTCGGACAGGGGGCTGATTCACCCCTCCACTTT.

The V and J genes are TRBV7-2 and TRBJ2-7; D may be TRBD2 (6 bases). V was trimmed by 2 bases and J by 2 bases, leaving 13 bases between them. Germline V lookup: CDR1 SGHTA, CDR2 FQGNSA. The CDR3 extends over 15 amino acids. CDR3 sequence reads: CASSLSWDFAYEQYF. CDR3 nucleotides: TGTGCCAGCAGCTTATCTTGGGACTTTGCCTACGAGCAGTACTTC.

The chain carries TRBV9 and TRBJ1-2; TRBD1 matches at 9 bases. V lost 4 bases, J lost 4 bases, and 8 bases stayed unmatched. The V gene's germline CDR1 is SGDLS and CDR2 YYNGEE. CDR3 length: 15 amino acids. The CDR3 here is CASSKNRGLGYGYTF. CDR3 nucleotide sequence: TGTGCCAGCAGCAAAAACAGGGGGCTGGGCTATGGCTACACCTTC.

The gene calls are TRBV6-5 and TRBJ1-1; TRBD1 matches at 8 bases. V lost 0 bases, J lost 0 bases, and 0 bases stayed unmatched. The CDR3 has 15 amino acids. Germline-derived CDR1 and CDR2 are MNHEY and SVGAGI. The CDR3 spells CASSYSGQVNTEAFF. CDR3 nucleotides: TGTGCCAGCAGTTACTCGGGACAGGTGAACACTGAAGCTTTCTTT.

This chain uses TRBV9 with TRBJ1-3; D remains unclear. The CDR3 extends over 16 amino acids. In germline, CDR1 is SGDLS, CDR2 YYNGEE. The V and J ends lost 4 bases and 7 bases respectively, with 21 bases between them. CDR3 DNA: TGTGCCAGCAGCCCCAGTGTGAGGGCAGTTGGTAACACCATATATTTT. It yields the protein CASSPSVRAVGNTIYF.

The chain uses TRBV7-6 and TRBJ2-7; 9 positions match TRBD1. The CDR3 has 15 residues. From germline, CDR1 is SGHVS and CDR2 FNYEAQ. V shed 5 bases, J shed 2 bases, and the junction held 7 bases outside the gene matches. The CDR3 sequence is CASSKQGASTYEQYF. For the CDR3, the DNA is TGTGCCAGCAGCAAACAGGGGGCCTCAACCTACGAGCAGTACTTC.

This sequence joins TRBV5-1 and TRBJ2-3; 11 positions agree with TRBD2. The CDR3 runs to 14 residues. Germline CDR1 and CDR2: SGHRS and YFSETQ. V was pared by 4 bases and J by 6 bases, with 4 bases of the junction left unmatched. CDR3 protein: CASSITSGSDTQYF. The CDR3 DNA reads as TGCGCCAGCAGCATTACTAGCGGGAGTGATACGCAGTATTTT.

The V gene is TRBV30, the J gene TRBJ2-6, with 7 bases matching TRBD2. Trimming at V came to 8 bases and at J to 2 bases, leaving 3 bases not matched to a gene. The CDR3 length is 13 residues. Germline V CDR1 and CDR2: GTSNPN, SVGIG (reference sequence). The CDR3 coding sequence is TGTGCCCGGGGGGAGGCTGGGGCCAACGTCCTGACTTTC. Translation gives CARGEAGANVLTF.

J is TRBJ2-5 and V is TRBV11-1, with D possibly matching TRBD2 (6 bases). With 5 bases removed from V and 4 bases from J, the gap between germline ends came to 14 bases. CDR3 length: 14 amino acids. The germline V gene has CDR1 SGHAT and CDR2 FQDESV (reference sequence). The CDR3 sequence: CASSPGGSRETQYF. CDR3 nucleotides: TGTGCCAGCAGCCCCGGGGGATCCCGAGAGACCCAGTACTTC.

This chain connects TRBV27 to TRBJ2-7; D is undetermined. The CDR3 totals 14 residues. Between the trimmed V and J ends, which lost 4 bases and 3 bases, there was a span of 13 bases. The germline V gene encodes CDR1 MNHEY and CDR2 SMNVEV (reference sequence). CDR3 DNA: TGTGCCAGCAGTTATACAGAATCAAACTACGAGCAGTACTTC. Translating gives CASSYTESNYEQYF.

The chain recombines TRBV5-1 with TRBJ1-4; 10 nucleotides line up with TRBD1. There are 15 residues in the CDR3. V shed 1 base and J 8 bases; nucleotides not matched to a gene: 5. Germline V lookup: CDR1 SGHRS, CDR2 YFSETQ. The chain's CDR3 is CASSLSGTGEEKLFF. The CDR3 DNA reads TGCGCCAGCAGCTTGTCGGGGACAGGGGAAGAAAAACTGTTTTTT. Full variable domain (rest looked up from reference TRBV5-1 and TRBJ1-4): KAGVTQTPRYLIKTRGQQVTLSCSPISGHRSVSWYQQTPGQGLQFLFEYFSETQRNKGNFPGRFSGRQFSNSRSEMNVSTLELGDSALYLCASSLSGTGEEKLFFGSGTQLSVL.

The chain employs TRBV6-5 and TRBJ2-6; no definite D call. The CDR3 is 14 amino acids. The V end lost 7 bases, the J end lost 2 bases, and 9 bases lay between the germline ends. The germline gives CDR1 MNHEY, CDR2 SVGAGI. CDR3 residues: CASTTNPGANVLTF. The CDR3 region has the DNA TGTGCCAGCACCACAAACCCTGGGGCCAACGTCCTGACTTTC.

The chain has TRBV19 and TRBJ2-3; 11 bases line up with TRBD2. V was pared by 6 bases and J by 3 bases, with 2 bases of the junction left unmatched. The CDR3 is 14 amino acids. Germline loops: CDR1 LNHDA, CDR2 SQIVND (reference sequence). CDR3 loop: CASSGTSGTDTQYF. CDR3 coding DNA: TGTGCCAGTAGCGGGACTAGCGGTACAGATACGCAGTATTTT.

The V and J genes are TRBV4-1 and TRBJ2-7, with TRBD2 identical over 8 bases. Germline loops: CDR1 MGHRA, CDR2 YSYEKL. V lost 1 base, J lost 3 bases, and 11 bases stayed unmatched. The CDR3 loop spans 17 amino acids. CDR3 region: CASSQVSQSLADYEQYF. The CDR3 nucleotides are TGCGCCAGCAGCCAAGTGTCCCAATCACTAGCGGACTACGAGCAGTACTTC.